Here is one TCR beta chain with its context. TCRdb reanalyzed the 5' RACE reads and collapses them to one entry per CDR3 protein, without DNA. The table lists 110,000 or so distinct CDR3 sequences. Germline CDR1 and CDR2: MGHRA and YSYEKL. The CDR3 sequence is 18 residues long. The data are from a study of monozygotic twins with inflammatory bowel disease. The rearrangement links TRBV4-1 to TRBJ2-7; TCRdb's D gene call, TRBD2, goes unchecked for lack of DNA. Input material: blood. The clonotype was recovered from a human donor with ulcerative colitis or Crohn's disease, or a healthy co-twin of an affected twin (not recorded which). The CDR3 spells CASSQETIIGTSSYEQYF.